This passage covers 32 T cell receptor beta chains from one sample sequenced in a study of cytomegalovirus exposure and HLA in healthy donors. In the PCR, 60 Vbeta and 13 Jbeta primers were used. Sequenced by immunoSEQ multiplex PCR; TCRdb stores in-frame clones only, minus some. Of 180,000 or so clones in the sample, around 79% were seen once. Sequencing input: PBMCs. These TCRs come from a man in his forties in good health and CMV-seropositive.

V is TRBV10-2 and J is TRBJ1-6; 8 nucleotides align to TRBD1. The CDR3 is 14 residues long. Germline V gene lookup returns CDR1 WSHSY and CDR2 SAAADI. The V gene end was trimmed by 6 bases and the J gene end by 9 bases; junction bases not matched to a gene: 7. This CDR3 is CASSSDRESSPLHF. DNA of the CDR3: TGCGCCAGCAGCTCGGACAGGGAGAGTTCACCCCTCCACTTT.

The V gene is TRBV5-1, the J gene TRBJ1-2; no firm D call. The V and J ends lost 4 bases and 5 bases respectively, with 15 bases between them. The CDR3 has 14 amino acids. Germline CDR1 SGHRS, CDR2 YFSETQ. CDR3: CASSLVVASYGYTF. Here the CDR3 DNA reads TGCGCCAGCAGCCTTGTGGTGGCTTCTTATGGCTACACCTTC.

The rearrangement joins TRBV28 to TRBJ2-7, with D tentatively TRBD1 (6 bases). V was trimmed by 6 bases and J by 1 base, leaving 22 bases between them. Per germline, CDR1 MDHEN and CDR2 SYDVKM. The CDR3 loop spans 17 amino acids. Here the CDR3 DNA reads TGTGCCAGCAGCCCAGGGGCAGCCTTTTTTAGGTCCTACGAGCAGTACTTC. Translation gives CASSPGAAFFRSYEQYF.

This chain links TRBV5-1 with TRBJ2-3; 10 bases map to TRBD2. V was clipped by 4 bases and J by 4 bases; unmatched bases: 3. The CDR3 covers 14 residues. The germline CDR1 and CDR2 sequences are SGHRS and YFSETQ. The CDR3 coding sequence is TGCGCCAGCAGCACCCTAGCGGGAGCAGATACGCAGTATTTT. Amino acid sequence: CASSTLAGADTQYF.

The chain uses TRBV5-1 and TRBJ2-5, with 9 bases that match TRBD2. The CDR3 has 16 amino acids. J was trimmed by 2 bases and V by 0 bases; bases with no gene match: 5. Germline-derived CDR1 and CDR2 are SGHRS and YFSETQ. This CDR3 reads CASSLGPSGIQETQYF. The DNA for the CDR3 is TGCGCCAGCAGCTTGGGTCCTAGCGGGATACAAGAGACCCAGTACTTC.

The chain recombines TRBV29-1 with TRBJ2-1; the match to TRBD2 covers 7 bases. Trimming cost V 5 bases and J 2 bases; bases outside gene matches: 9. Germline lookup yields CDR1 SQVTM and CDR2 ANQGSEA. CDR3 size: 15 residues. CDR3 region: CSVLGPAGAYNEQFF. The CDR3 DNA sequence: TGCAGCGTTCTCGGTCCGGCGGGGGCCTACAATGAGCAGTTCTTC.

CDR3 sequence (DNA): TGTGCCAGAAGCCCAGGGGGCACAGATACGCAGTATTTT. Protein sequence: CARSPGGTDTQYF. The chain joins TRBV5-3 to TRBJ2-3; weak D call: TRBD1 (6 bases). TRBV5-3 is classed as an ORF, of uncertain function. V lost 4 bases, J lost 1 base, and 7 bases lay in between. The CDR3 has 13 residues.

Of note for this clone: This CDR3 is also generated by other DNA sequences in the sample. The rearrangement joins TRBV9 to TRBJ2-1; 7 positions agree with TRBD1. Trimming at V came to 2 bases and at J to 3 bases, leaving 5 bases not matched to a gene. CDR3 length: 15 amino acids. CDR1 is SGDLS and CDR2 is YYNGEE in the germline V gene. The DNA of the CDR3 is TGTGCCAGCAGCGTCGAAGGGGACAGCTACAATGAGCAGTTCTTC. This gives the protein CASSVEGDSYNEQFF.

V and J are TRBV28 and TRBJ1-3, with 9 bases identical to TRBD1. J was trimmed by 4 bases and V by 7 bases; bases with no gene match: 8. This CDR3 is 15 amino acids long. Germline CDR1 reads MDHEN; CDR2 reads SYDVKM. CDR3: CASIPDRGSGNTIYF. The DNA for the CDR3 is TGTGCCAGCATTCCGGACAGGGGATCCGGAAACACCATATATTTT. The whole variable domain, remainder taken from reference TRBV28 and TRBJ1-3, is DVKVTQSSRYLVKRTGEKVFLECVQDMDHENMFWYRQDPGLGLRLIYFSYDVKMKEKGDIPEGYSVSREKKERFSLILESASTNQTSMYLCASIPDRGSGNTIYFGEGSWLTVV.

The chain joins TRBV19 to TRBJ1-2, with TRBD1 matching over 8 bases. Germline V gene lookup returns CDR1 LNHDA and CDR2 SQIVND (reference sequence). The CDR3 has 15 amino acids. Trimming at V came to 7 bases and at J to 7 bases, leaving 14 bases not matched to a gene. CDR3 loop: CASTVRAGGVGGYTF. In nucleotides, the CDR3 is TGTGCCAGTACCGTACGGGCAGGGGGCGTCGGTGGCTACACCTTC.

The chain has TRBV15 and TRBJ2-7; TRBD1 matches 9 bases. From germline, CDR1 is LNHNV and CDR2 YYDKDF (reference sequence). V lost 0 bases to trimming and J lost 4 bases; unmatched junction nucleotides: 7. There are 16 residues in the CDR3. CDR3 in amino acids: CATSRDWPGQGYEQYF. DNA of the CDR3: TGTGCCACCAGCAGAGATTGGCCGGGACAGGGATACGAGCAGTACTTC.

The table lists this clone with a count of one. The chain combines TRBV2 with TRBJ2-1, with TRBD1 as a possible D gene (6 bases). Germline V CDR1 and CDR2: SNHLY, FYNNEI. Trimming stripped 11 bases from V and 3 bases from J, with 8 bases between. The CDR3 is made up of 11 amino acids. The CDR3 is CAGQYYNEQFF. In nucleotides, the CDR3 is TGTGCCGGACAGTACTACAATGAGCAGTTCTTC.

The V call is TRBV19, the J call TRBJ2-2; 7 bases agree with TRBD1. CDR1 and CDR2 from the germline V gene are LNHDA and SQIVND (reference sequence). The CDR3 consists of 16 residues. Losses at the gene ends were 1 base for V and 6 bases for J; bases not matched to a gene: 8. The chain's CDR3 is CASSIGPGGRAGELFF. The CDR3 DNA sequence: TGTGCCAGTAGTATAGGTCCAGGGGGTAGGGCCGGGGAGCTGTTTTTT. Supplemented by reference TRBV19 and TRBJ2-2, the full variable domain reads DGGITQSPKYLFRKEGQNVTLSCEQNLNHDAMYWYRQDPGQGLRLIYYSQIVNDFQKGDIAEGYSVSREKKESFPLTVTSAQKNPTAFYLCASSIGPGGRAGELFFGEGSRLTVL.

The chain is built from TRBV5-6 and TRBJ1-1; D may be TRBD1 (5 bases). This CDR3 is 13 amino acids long. V lost 0 bases to trimming and J lost 7 bases, with 10 bases between them. CDR1 SGHDT and CDR2 YYEEEE come from the germline V gene. CDR3 nucleotide sequence: TGTGCCAGCAGCTTGGGAGTAGGGGATGAAGCTTTCTTT. As protein: CASSLGVGDEAFF.

This clone has just one count. CDR3 DNA sequence: TGCGCCAGCAGCTTGGGGACATTCCTCTCTGGAAACACCATATATTTT. Translation: CASSLGTFLSGNTIYF. The V gene is TRBV5-1, the J gene TRBJ1-3, with TRBD1 as a possible D gene (5 bases). Trimming left V 0 bases short and J 0 bases short, with 10 bases between. Germline loops: CDR1 SGHRS, CDR2 YFSETQ. This CDR3 spans 16 amino acids.

The J gene is TRBJ2-4, the V gene TRBV5-1; 8 bases line up with TRBD2. J lost 8 bases, V lost 3 bases, and 13 bases had no gene match. Germline values: CDR1 SGHRS, CDR2 YFSETQ. The CDR3 spans 16 residues. CDR3 protein: CASSSDSGPGGDIQYF. The CDR3 region has the DNA TGCGCCAGCAGCTCGGACTCAGGACCCGGGGGGGACATTCAGTACTTC.

This chain connects TRBV11-3 to TRBJ1-4; 7 bases are shared with TRBD1. The V gene end was trimmed by 6 bases and the J gene end by 3 bases; junction bases not matched to a gene: 7. CDR1 SGHNT and CDR2 YENEEA come from the germline V gene. The CDR3 consists of 15 residues. The CDR3 sequence: CASSYRGTANEKLFF. CDR3 bases: TGTGCCAGCAGTTACCGTGGGACAGCTAATGAAAAACTGTTTTTT.

The gene calls are TRBV5-5 and TRBJ2-5; a possible D gene is TRBD1 (5 bases). Near its end, the DNA agrees better with TRBJ2-7, so the J call may be wrong. From germline, CDR1 is SGHKS and CDR2 YYEKEE (reference sequence). The CDR3 loop spans 14 amino acids. The CDR3 sequence: CASTLGAGGYEQYF. The CDR3 DNA follows: TGTGCCAGCACGCTTGGGGCCGGCGGATACGAGCAGTACTTC.

V usage is TRBV7-9 and J usage is TRBJ1-4, with 7 bases that match TRBD1. Germline loops: CDR1 SEHNR, CDR2 FQNEAQ (reference sequence). With V trimmed by 1 base and J by 3 bases, 2 bases remained unmatched. The CDR3 length is 15 residues. The CDR3 region is CASSLGTGANEKLFF. The CDR3 DNA is TGTGCCAGCAGCTTAGGCACAGGGGCTAATGAAAAACTGTTTTTT.

The V and J genes are TRBV7-2 and TRBJ2-7; perhaps TRBD1 as D (5 bases). The V end lost 1 base, the J end lost 4 bases, and 11 bases lay between the germline ends. The CDR3 sequence is 14 residues long. Germline V gives CDR1 SGHTA, CDR2 FQGNSA. The CDR3 DNA sequence: TGTGCCAGCAGCTTAGGACAGTTCATTTACGAGCAGTACTTC. It specifies CASSLGQFIYEQYF.

Only a few counts were recorded for this clone. The chain has TRBV6-5 and TRBJ1-1; no clear D gene. The germline V gene encodes CDR1 MNHEY and CDR2 SVGAGI. V was shortened by 2 bases and J by 0 bases, with 10 bases between the two germline ends. This CDR3 spans 15 amino acids. The CDR3 DNA is TGTGCCAGCAGTTACGCGGGGAAGGTGAACACTGAAGCTTTCTTT. Translation: CASSYAGKVNTEAFF.

In its sample, this clone was seen a few times. The rearrangement joins TRBV28 to TRBJ1-2; D gene uncertain. V was clipped by 3 bases and J by 3 bases, with 5 bases between them. Per germline, CDR1 MDHEN and CDR2 SYDVKM. This CDR3 has 12 amino acids. As DNA, the CDR3 is TGTGCCAGCAGTTTCTCGGACTATGGCTACACCTTC. Translation: CASSFSDYGYTF.

This clone has only a few counts. J is TRBJ1-5 and V is TRBV6-1, with 7 bases lining up with TRBD1. CDR1 is MNHNS and CDR2 is SASEGT in the germline V gene. J lost 7 bases, V lost 2 bases, and 8 bases had no gene match. The CDR3 covers 15 residues. The CDR3 region has the DNA TGTGCCAGCAGTGAACTTGACAGGGCGGAACAGCCCCAGCATTTT. It encodes CASSELDRAEQPQHF.

V is TRBV7-9 and J is TRBJ1-3, with D uncertain. Trimming shortened V by 5 bases and J by 0 bases, and 8 bases separated the two germline ends. This CDR3 contains 14 residues. Germline V lookup: CDR1 SEHNR, CDR2 FQNEAQ (reference sequence). The DNA for the CDR3 is TGTGCCAGCAGCCGCACAGACTCTGGAAACACCATATATTTT. Translating gives CASSRTDSGNTIYF.

The chain joins TRBV2 to TRBJ2-1, with 9 nucleotides matching TRBD2. The ends lost 7 bases at V and 6 bases at J; junction bases unmatched: 10. Germline CDR1 reads SNHLY; CDR2 reads FYNNEI. The CDR3 has 15 amino acids. The CDR3 DNA reads as TGTGCCAGCATTTACGGGCTAGCGGGAATCAATGAGCAGTTCTTC. It is translated as CASIYGLAGINEQFF.

The chain employs TRBV9 and TRBJ2-1; 12 bases are shared with TRBD2. Looked up from germline, CDR1 is SGDLS and CDR2 is YYNGEE. With 1 base clipped from V and 3 bases from J, the junction kept 2 bases outside the gene matches. The CDR3 consists of 16 residues. The chain's CDR3 is CASSVLAGGIYNEQFF. The CDR3 DNA reads as TGTGCCAGCAGCGTACTAGCGGGAGGGATCTACAATGAGCAGTTCTTC.

The CDR3, as DNA: TGTGCCAGTAGTATAAAGACTAGCGGGAGAGGGGCCGGGGAGCTGTTTTTT. Amino acids: CASSIKTSGRGAGELFF. This chain joins TRBV19 and TRBJ2-2, with 12 positions matching TRBD2. CDR1 is LNHDA and CDR2 is SQIVND in the germline V gene (reference sequence). Trimming at V came to 2 bases and at J to 6 bases, leaving 7 bases not matched to a gene. This CDR3 comprises 17 residues. The whole variable domain, filled in from reference TRBV19 and TRBJ2-2, reads DGGITQSPKYLFRKEGQNVTLSCEQNLNHDAMYWYRQDPGQGLRLIYYSQIVNDFQKGDIAEGYSVSREKKESFPLTVTSAQKNPTAFYLCASSIKTSGRGAGELFFGEGSRLTVL.

The chain joins TRBV14 to TRBJ2-3; maybe TRBD2 (6 bases). With 2 bases removed from V and 2 bases from J, the gap between germline ends came to 11 bases. Germline V lookup: CDR1 SGHDN, CDR2 FVKESK. The CDR3 has 15 amino acids. DNA for the CDR3: TGTGCCAGCAGCCAAATGAGCGGGCCCACAGATACGCAGTATTTT. Residues: CASSQMSGPTDTQYF.

As to this clone: The same CDR3 can be traced to other DNA sequences in this sample. This sequence joins TRBV30 and TRBJ2-5, with TRBD2 matching over 7 bases. This CDR3 is 14 amino acids long. V lost 1 base to trimming and J lost 5 bases; unmatched junction nucleotides: 7. Per the germline V gene, CDR1 is GTSNPN and CDR2 is SVGIG (reference sequence). CDR3 nucleotides: TGTGCCTGGAGTGATTGGCGGGAGCGGGAGACCCAGTACTTC. Protein product: CAWSDWRERETQYF.

This clone was observed a single time. This chain connects TRBV11-2 to TRBJ2-7, with 7 bases matching TRBD2. From germline, CDR1 is SGHAT and CDR2 FQNNGV. The V gene end was trimmed by 5 bases and the J gene end by 2 bases; junction bases not matched to a gene: 9. CDR3 size: 15 residues. This CDR3 is CASSAYWRGTYEQYF. Written as DNA, the CDR3 is TGTGCCAGCAGCGCTTATTGGCGGGGGACCTACGAGCAGTACTTC.

The chain is built from TRBV7-9 and TRBJ1-2; D is uncertain. Germline CDR1 reads SEHNR; CDR2 reads FQNEAQ (reference sequence). The V end was cut by 2 bases, the J end by 7 bases, with 5 bases between. The CDR3 totals 11 residues. The CDR3 region has the DNA TGTGCCAGCAGCTTATCAGGTGGCTACACCTTC. Protein sequence: CASSLSGGYTF. Using reference TRBV7-9 and TRBJ1-2 for the parts outside the CDR3, the full variable domain is DTGVSQNPRHKITKRGQNVTFRCDPISEHNRLYWYRQTLGQGPEFLTYFQNEAQLEKSRLLSDRFSAERPKGSFSTLEIQRTEQGDSAMYLCASSLSGGYTFGSGTRLTVV.

This clone is a singleton in its sample. V gene TRBV2 combines with J gene TRBJ2-1, with D tentatively TRBD1 (6 bases). This CDR3 has 12 residues. V gave up 3 bases and J gave up 14 bases, with 14 bases separating them. Looked up from germline, CDR1 is SNHLY and CDR2 is FYNNEI. CDR3 bases: TGTGCCAGCAGTGATTATCTGGGACAAGAGTTCTTC. This encodes CASSDYLGQEFF.